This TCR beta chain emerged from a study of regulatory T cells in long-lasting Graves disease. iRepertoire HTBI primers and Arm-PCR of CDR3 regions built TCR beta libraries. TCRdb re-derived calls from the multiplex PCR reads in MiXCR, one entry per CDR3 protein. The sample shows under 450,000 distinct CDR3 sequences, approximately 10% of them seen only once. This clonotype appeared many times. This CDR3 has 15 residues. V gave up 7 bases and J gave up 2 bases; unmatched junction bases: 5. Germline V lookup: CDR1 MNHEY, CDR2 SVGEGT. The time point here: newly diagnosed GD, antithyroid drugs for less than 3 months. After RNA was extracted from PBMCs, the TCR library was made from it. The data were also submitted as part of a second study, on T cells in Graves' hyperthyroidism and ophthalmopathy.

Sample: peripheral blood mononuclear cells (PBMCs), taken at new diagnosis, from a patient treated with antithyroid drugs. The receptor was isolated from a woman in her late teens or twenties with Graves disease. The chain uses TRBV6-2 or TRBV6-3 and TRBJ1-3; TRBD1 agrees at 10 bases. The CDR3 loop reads CASKRTGGTGNTIYF. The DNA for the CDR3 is TGTGCCAGCAAAAGGACAGGGGGAACTGGAAACACCATATATTTT.